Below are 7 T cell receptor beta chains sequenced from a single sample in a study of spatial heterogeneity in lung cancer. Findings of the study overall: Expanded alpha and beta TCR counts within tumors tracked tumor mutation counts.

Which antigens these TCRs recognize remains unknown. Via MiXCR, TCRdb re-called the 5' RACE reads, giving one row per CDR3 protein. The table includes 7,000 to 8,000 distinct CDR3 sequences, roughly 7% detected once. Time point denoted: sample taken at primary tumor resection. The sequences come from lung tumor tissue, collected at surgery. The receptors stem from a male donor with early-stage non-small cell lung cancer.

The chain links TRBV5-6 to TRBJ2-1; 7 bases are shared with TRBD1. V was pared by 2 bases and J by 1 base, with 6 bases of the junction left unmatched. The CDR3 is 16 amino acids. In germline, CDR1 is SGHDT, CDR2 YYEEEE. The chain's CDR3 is CASSLQGTRSYNEQFF. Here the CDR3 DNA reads TGTGCCAGCAGCTTACAGGGGACAAGATCCTACAATGAGCAGTTCTTC.

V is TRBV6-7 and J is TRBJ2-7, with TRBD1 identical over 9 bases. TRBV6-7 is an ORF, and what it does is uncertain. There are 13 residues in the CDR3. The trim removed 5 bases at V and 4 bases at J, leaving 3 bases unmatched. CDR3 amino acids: CASSRTGAYEQYF. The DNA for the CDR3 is TGTGCCAGCAGTCGGACAGGGGCGTACGAGCAGTACTTC.

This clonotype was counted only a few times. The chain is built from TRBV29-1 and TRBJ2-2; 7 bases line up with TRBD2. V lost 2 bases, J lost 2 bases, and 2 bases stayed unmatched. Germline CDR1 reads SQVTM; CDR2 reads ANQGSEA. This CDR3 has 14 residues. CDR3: CSVERGGNTGELFF. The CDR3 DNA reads TGCAGCGTTGAACGCGGGGGTAACACCGGGGAGCTGTTTTTT.

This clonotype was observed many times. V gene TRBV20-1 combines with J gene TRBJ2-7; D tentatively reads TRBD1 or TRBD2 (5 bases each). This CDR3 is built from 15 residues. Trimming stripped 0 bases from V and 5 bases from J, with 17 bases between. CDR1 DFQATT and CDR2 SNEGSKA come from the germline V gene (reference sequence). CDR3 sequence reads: CSAREWGTYVNEQYF. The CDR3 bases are TGCAGTGCTAGAGAGTGGGGGACGTACGTCAACGAGCAGTACTTC.

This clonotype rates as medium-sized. The CDR3 region is CSGKGTSGGSYNEQFF. CDR3 DNA: TGCAGCGGTAAAGGGACTAGCGGGGGCTCCTACAATGAGCAGTTCTTC. The chain joins TRBV29-1 to TRBJ2-1, with 14 bases identical to TRBD2. There are 16 residues in the CDR3. Germline V gene lookup returns CDR1 SQVTM and CDR2 ANQGSEA. After removal of 7 bases from V and 0 bases from J, the junction contained 5 bases not matched to a gene.

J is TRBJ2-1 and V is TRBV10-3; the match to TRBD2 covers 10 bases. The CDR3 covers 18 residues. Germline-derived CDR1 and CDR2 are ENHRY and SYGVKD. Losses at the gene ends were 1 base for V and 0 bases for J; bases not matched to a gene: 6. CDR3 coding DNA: TGTGCCATCAGTGAGTTCCAGCGGGAGGGTAGCTCCTACAATGAGCAGTTCTTC. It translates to CAISEFQREGSSYNEQFF.

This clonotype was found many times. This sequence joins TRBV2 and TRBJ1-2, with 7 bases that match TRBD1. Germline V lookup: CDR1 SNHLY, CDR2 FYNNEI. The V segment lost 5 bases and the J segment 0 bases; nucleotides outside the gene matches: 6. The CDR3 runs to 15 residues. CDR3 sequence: CASSFQGGSNYGYTF. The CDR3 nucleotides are TGTGCCAGCAGTTTTCAGGGGGGATCTAACTATGGCTACACCTTC.